A selection of T cell receptor beta chains follows, all from one sample in a study of cytomegalovirus exposure and HLA in healthy donors. Method: immunoSEQ multiplex PCR; TCRdb's copy keeps in-frame clones and lacks some. Counted here are 110,000 or so clones, around four fifths occurring once; the ten biggest clones make up 1.3%. The sequenced material came from PBMCs. These receptor sequences come from a man between 25 and 39 years old in good health and CMV-seronegative. Each CDR3 is given with its conserved first and last residue. Each record gives: CDR3 protein, CDR3 DNA, V gene, D gene, J gene, clone size. The D gene is left open where the match is weak. The size of a clone is reported for some rows only, either as once, few or many, or as a class for expanded clones.

cdr3_aa: CASSFVGGQGTDTQYF; cdr3_nt: TGTGCCAGCAGCTTTGTAGGGGGACAGGGAACTGATACGCAGTATTTT; v_call: TRBV7-2; d_call: TRBD1; j_call: TRBJ2-3; clone_size: -
cdr3_aa: CASSPGFRSEAFF; cdr3_nt: TGTGCCAGCTCACCTGGTTTTCGGTCTGAAGCTTTCTTT; v_call: TRBV18; d_call: -; j_call: TRBJ1-1; clone_size: -
cdr3_aa: CASSSPMAGVGNTIYF; cdr3_nt: TGTGCCAGCAGCTCACCAATGGCGGGCGTTGGAAACACCATATATTTT; v_call: TRBV5-4; d_call: -; j_call: TRBJ1-3; clone_size: -
cdr3_aa: CASGFRTSGRRHAGELFF; cdr3_nt: TGCGCCAGCGGCTTCAGGACTAGCGGGAGGCGCCACGCCGGGGAGCTGTTTTTT; v_call: TRBV4-1; d_call: TRBD2; j_call: TRBJ2-2; clone_size: -
cdr3_aa: CASSYVGTSEGNEQFF; cdr3_nt: TGTGCCAGCAGTTATGTCGGGACTAGTGAGGGCAATGAGCAGTTCTTC; v_call: TRBV6-5; d_call: TRBD2; j_call: TRBJ2-1; clone_size: -
cdr3_aa: CASSPTSGGETDTQYF; cdr3_nt: TGTGCCAGCAGCCCGACTAGCGGGGGAGAAACAGATACGCAGTATTTT; v_call: TRBV7-9; d_call: TRBD2; j_call: TRBJ2-3; clone_size: -
cdr3_aa: CASSPGIWDTGELFF; cdr3_nt: TGTGCCAGCAGTCCGGGAATTTGGGACACCGGGGAGCTGTTTTTT; v_call: TRBV2; d_call: -; j_call: TRBJ2-2; clone_size: -
cdr3_aa: CASSIRGGSSHYNEQFF; cdr3_nt: TGTGCCAGTAGTATTAGGGGGGGAAGTTCCCACTACAATGAGCAGTTCTTC; v_call: TRBV19; d_call: -; j_call: TRBJ2-1; clone_size: -
cdr3_aa: CASSLAGSGTGELFF; cdr3_nt: TGTGCCAGCAGCTTAGCCGGGTCTGGCACCGGGGAGCTGTTTTTT; v_call: TRBV7-7; d_call: -; j_call: TRBJ2-2; clone_size: once
cdr3_aa: CSARTGALMYF; cdr3_nt: TGCAGTGCTAGGACAGGAGCCCTGATGTACTTC; v_call: TRBV20-1; d_call: -; j_call: TRBJ2-7; clone_size: few
cdr3_aa: CASSLGNRAFSGNTIYF; cdr3_nt: TGTGCCAGCAGCTTAGGGAACAGGGCCTTCTCTGGAAACACCATATATTTT; v_call: TRBV7-2; d_call: -; j_call: TRBJ1-3; clone_size: -
cdr3_aa: CASSRGGTSGTDTQYF; cdr3_nt: TGTGCCAGCAGCCGGGGGGGGACTAGCGGGACAGATACGCAGTATTTT; v_call: TRBV5-8; d_call: TRBD2; j_call: TRBJ2-3; clone_size: -
cdr3_aa: CASSLSGLAVHYEQYF; cdr3_nt: TGTGCCAGCAGTTTGTCGGGACTAGCAGTTCACTACGAGCAGTACTTC; v_call: TRBV27; d_call: TRBD2; j_call: TRBJ2-7; clone_size: -
cdr3_aa: CASSLALGQGDEQYF; cdr3_nt: TGTGCCAGCAGCTTGGCCCTGGGACAGGGGGACGAGCAGTACTTC; v_call: TRBV5-8; d_call: TRBD1; j_call: TRBJ2-7; clone_size: -
cdr3_aa: CASSLRDREGGYTF; cdr3_nt: TGTGCCAGTAGTCTCCGGGACAGGGAAGGCGGCTACACCTTC; v_call: TRBV19; d_call: TRBD1; j_call: TRBJ1-2; clone_size: -
cdr3_aa: CASSGTGDGYTF; cdr3_nt: TGTGCCAGCAGTGGGACAGGGGATGGCTACACCTTC; v_call: TRBV6-5; d_call: TRBD1; j_call: TRBJ1-2; clone_size: -
cdr3_aa: CASSEGQGRTGELFF; cdr3_nt: TGTGCCAGCAGTGAAGGTCAGGGGCGTACCGGGGAGCTGTTTTTT; v_call: TRBV25-1; d_call: -; j_call: TRBJ2-2; clone_size: -
cdr3_aa: CASNPGTVSYEQYF; cdr3_nt: TGTGCCAGTAACCCCGGGACAGTTTCCTACGAGCAGTACTTC; v_call: TRBV19; d_call: TRBD1; j_call: TRBJ2-7; clone_size: -
cdr3_aa: CASSARQGETGELFF; cdr3_nt: TGTGCCAGCAGCGCCCGACAGGGAGAGACCGGGGAGCTGTTTTTT; v_call: TRBV9; d_call: TRBD1; j_call: TRBJ2-2; clone_size: -
cdr3_aa: CASIAGAGYEQYF; cdr3_nt: TGTGCCAGCATCGCAGGGGCGGGCTACGAGCAGTACTTC; v_call: TRBV6-1; d_call: -; j_call: TRBJ2-7; clone_size: -
cdr3_aa: CASSSRVGNTIYF; cdr3_nt: TGTGCCAGCAGCTCCAGGGTAGGAAACACCATATATTTT; v_call: TRBV7-2; d_call: -; j_call: TRBJ1-3; clone_size: -
cdr3_aa: CASSDGASGSGTYNEQFF; cdr3_nt: TGTGCCAGCAGCGATGGGGCTAGCGGGAGCGGGACCTACAATGAGCAGTTCTTC; v_call: TRBV9; d_call: TRBD2; j_call: TRBJ2-1; clone_size: -
cdr3_aa: CASSIDGHLDTQYF; cdr3_nt: TGTGCCAGTAGTATAGATGGGCACTTAGATACGCAGTATTTT; v_call: TRBV19; d_call: -; j_call: TRBJ2-3; clone_size: -
cdr3_aa: CATGGQGQETQYF; cdr3_nt: TGTGCCACGGGGGGGCAGGGGCAAGAGACCCAGTACTTC; v_call: TRBV10-3; d_call: TRBD2; j_call: TRBJ2-5; clone_size: -
cdr3_aa: CASSWGLAGEQYF; cdr3_nt: TGTGCCAGCAGTTGGGGGCTAGCGGGGGAGCAGTACTTC; v_call: TRBV5-4; d_call: TRBD2; j_call: TRBJ2-7; clone_size: few
cdr3_aa: CASSIRDRGYEQYF; cdr3_nt: TGTGCCAGTAGTATCCGGGACAGGGGGTACGAGCAGTACTTC; v_call: TRBV19; d_call: TRBD1; j_call: TRBJ2-7; clone_size: -
cdr3_aa: CASRGHLDTGELFF; cdr3_nt: TGTGCCAGCAGGGGACATCTAGACACCGGGGAGCTGTTTTTT; v_call: TRBV27; d_call: -; j_call: TRBJ2-2; clone_size: -
cdr3_aa: CATTDRSYNSPLHF; cdr3_nt: TGTGCCACCACAGATCGCTCCTATAATTCACCCCTCCACTTT; v_call: TRBV10-3; d_call: -; j_call: TRBJ1-6; clone_size: -
cdr3_aa: CALQGASYEQYF; cdr3_nt: TGTGCTCTACAGGGAGCCTCCTACGAGCAGTACTTC; v_call: TRBV28; d_call: -; j_call: TRBJ2-7; clone_size: -
cdr3_aa: CASSPRGSPVGANVLTF; cdr3_nt: TGTGCCAGCTCACCCAGGGGGTCCCCGGTTGGGGCCAACGTCCTGACTTTC; v_call: TRBV18; d_call: TRBD1; j_call: TRBJ2-6; clone_size: -